Each of the 18 T cell receptor beta chains below was sequenced from the same sample in a study of blood T cell repertoires in COVID-19. Measured with immunoSEQ multiplex PCR; TCRdb has only the in-frame clones, and not every one. The sample comprises approximately 200,000 clones, roughly four fifths of which are singletons, and 12% rests with the top ten. Specimen: PBMCs or T cells enriched from blood (not recorded which). The source is a man aged 40-55 years who had recovered from COVID-19.

The chain uses TRBV9 and TRBJ2-1; D remains ambiguous. The CDR3 totals 16 residues. CDR1 is SGDLS, CDR2 YYNGEE, per germline. The V end lost 0 bases, the J end lost 0 bases, and 10 bases lay between the germline ends. The chain's CDR3 is CASSVARFSSYNEQFF. The CDR3 DNA reads as TGTGCCAGCAGCGTAGCTAGATTCAGCTCCTACAATGAGCAGTTCTTC.

This clone was picked up many times. The V gene is TRBV7-9, the J gene TRBJ2-1, with 7 bases aligning to TRBD2. CDR1 is SEHNR, CDR2 FQNEAQ, per germline (reference sequence). The CDR3 sequence is 15 residues long. The trim removed 5 bases at V and 8 bases at J, leaving 12 bases unmatched. CDR3 sequence reads: CASSANVGLDHEQFF. The CDR3 DNA is TGTGCCAGCAGCGCCAACGTTGGACTAGACCATGAGCAGTTCTTC.

V gene TRBV18 combines with J gene TRBJ1-3; no clear D gene. The CDR3 contains 16 residues. The germline V gene encodes CDR1 KGHSH and CDR2 LQKENI. V was clipped by 3 bases and J by 4 bases, with 16 bases between them. The CDR3 DNA is TGTGCCAGCTCACCCAGAGGAGGCTCTCTGGGAAACACCATATATTTT. Protein product: CASSPRGGSLGNTIYF.

The V gene is TRBV11-2, the J gene TRBJ2-7, with no clear D. CDR1 is SGHAT, CDR2 FQNNGV, per germline. CDR3 length: 13 residues. Deletions cut 2 bases from V and 0 bases from J, with 5 bases between. CDR3 region: CASSLPVSYEQYV. Written as DNA, the CDR3 is TGTGCCAGCAGCTTACCGGTCTCCTACGAGCAGTACGTC.

The chain employs TRBV2 and TRBJ2-1; D unresolved. The V and J ends lost 3 bases and 0 bases respectively, with 6 bases between them. The CDR3 is made up of 14 amino acids. Germline CDR1 is SNHLY and CDR2 is FYNNEI. The CDR3 region has the DNA TGTGCCAGCAGTGACCCGAGCTCCTACAATGAGCAGTTCTTC. Translated: CASSDPSSYNEQFF. Combining the CDR3 with reference TRBV2 and TRBJ2-1 gives the whole variable domain EPEVTQTPSHQVTQMGQEVILRCVPISNHLYFYWYRQILGQKVEFLVSFYNNEISEKSEIFDDQFSVERPDGSNFTLKIRSTKLEDSAMYFCASSDPSSYNEQFFGPGTRLTVL.

Only a few counts were recorded for this clone. The V call is TRBV5-8, the J call TRBJ1-2; D is unclear. Germline values: CDR1 SGHTS, CDR2 YDEGEE. The V end was cut by 1 base, the J end by 0 bases, with 7 bases between. The CDR3 runs 14 residues. The CDR3 nucleotides are TGTGCCAGCAGCTTGTCAGAAGCTAACTATGGCTACACCTTC. Amino acid sequence: CASSLSEANYGYTF.

The chain uses TRBV2 and TRBJ1-1; 8 positions match TRBD1. Germline V gene sequence: CDR1 SNHLY, CDR2 FYNNEI. The ends lost 4 bases at V and 4 bases at J; junction bases unmatched: 11. The CDR3 extends over 16 amino acids. In DNA form, the CDR3 reads TGTGCCAGCAGTGCTCAGGGGGCACGGTTCGGCACTGAAGCTTTCTTT. Protein: CASSAQGARFGTEAFF. The entire variable domain, with the rest obtained from reference TRBV2 and TRBJ1-1, is as follows: EPEVTQTPSHQVTQMGQEVILRCVPISNHLYFYWYRQILGQKVEFLVSFYNNEISEKSEIFDDQFSVERPDGSNFTLKIRSTKLEDSAMYFCASSAQGARFGTEAFFGQGTRLTVV.

The chain recombines TRBV3-1 (or the pseudogene TRBV3-2) with TRBJ2-7, with TRBD2 as a possible D gene (5 bases). The CDR3 is 11 amino acids. The germline V gene encodes CDR1 LGHDT and CDR2 YNNKEL (reference sequence). The V and J ends lost 2 bases and 7 bases respectively, with 6 bases between them. The chain's CDR3 is CASSQTGEQYF. CDR3 DNA: TGTGCCAGCAGCCAAACGGGGGAGCAGTACTTC.

V gene TRBV7-3 combines with J gene TRBJ2-1; D not resolved. This CDR3 has 16 residues. CDR1 is SGHTA, CDR2 FQGTGA, per germline. The ends were cut back, 5 bases at V and 0 bases at J, with 14 bases in the middle. The CDR3 coding sequence is TGTGCCAGCAGCCCGACCGGGTTAAGCTCCTACAATGAGCAGTTCTTC. It is translated as CASSPTGLSSYNEQFF.

The chain carries TRBV11-3 and TRBJ2-7, with D possibly TRBD1 on 6 matching bases. The germline gives CDR1 SGHNT, CDR2 YENEEA. Deletions cut 3 bases from V and 7 bases from J, with 19 bases between. There are 15 residues in the CDR3. The CDR3 loop is CASSFSGQPLEEQYF. The CDR3, as DNA: TGTGCCAGCAGCTTCAGTGGACAGCCCTTGGAGGAGCAGTACTTC.

The CDR3, as DNA: TGTGCCAGCAGCGTGGCTCGGACATCCTACGAGCAGTACGTC. Protein: CASSVARTSYEQYV. This rearrangement joins TRBV9 to TRBJ2-7; TRBD1 might be the D (5 bases). This CDR3 contains 14 residues. Trimming removed 2 bases from V and 1 base from J, with 10 bases in between. Germline-derived CDR1 and CDR2 are SGDLS and YYNGEE.

The DNA for the CDR3 is TGCAGTGCTAGTCAGACAGGCTCGACATATTCTAATTATAGCAATCAGCCCCAGCATTTT. Amino acid sequence: CSASQTGSTYSNYSNQPQHF. The chain joins TRBV20-1 to TRBJ1-5; D might be TRBD1 (6 bases). Germline V gene lookup returns CDR1 DFQATT and CDR2 SNEGSKA (reference sequence). The CDR3 length is 20 residues. The germline V and J ends were trimmed by 3 bases and 0 bases, with 27 bases remaining between them.

V gene TRBV10-1 combines with J gene TRBJ2-7, with 8 bases that match TRBD2. V gave up 2 bases and J gave up 5 bases; unmatched junction bases: 11. Germline V gene lookup returns CDR1 WNHNN and CDR2 SYGVQD (reference sequence). This CDR3 comprises 16 residues. This chain's CDR3 is CASSEAVAGRIDEQYF. DNA of the CDR3: TGCGCCAGCAGTGAGGCTGTAGCGGGAAGGATCGACGAGCAGTACTTC.

The chain combines TRBV10-1 with TRBJ2-7; D might be TRBD2 (5 bases). The germline V and J ends were trimmed by 1 base and 3 bases, with 19 bases remaining between them. Germline V lookup: CDR1 WNHNN, CDR2 SYGVQD (reference sequence). There are 17 residues in the CDR3. CDR3 loop: CASSELARKPFHYEQYV. In DNA, the CDR3 is TGCGCCAGCAGTGAGTTAGCGCGGAAACCCTTCCACTACGAGCAGTACGTC.

This chain uses TRBV4-3 with TRBJ1-1, with D perhaps matching TRBD1 (5 bases). The germline V gene encodes CDR1 LGHNA and CDR2 YSLEER. This CDR3 contains 14 residues. Trimming left V 3 bases short and J 6 bases short, with 14 bases between. CDR3 in amino acids: CASSQNGGGAEAFF. CDR3 bases: TGCGCCAGCAGCCAGAACGGAGGAGGGGCTGAAGCTTTCTTT.

The V call is TRBV20-1, the J call TRBJ1-1, with D uncertain. V lost 6 bases and J 6 bases, leaving 8 bases between the germline ends. CDR3 size: 10 residues. The germline V gene encodes CDR1 DFQATT and CDR2 SNEGSKA (reference sequence). The CDR3 nucleotides read TGCAGTGCCCATCCATCTGAAGCTTTCTTT. Its protein product is CSAHPSEAFF.

The genes are TRBV12-3 or TRBV12-4 and TRBJ1-1; D is perhaps TRBD1 (5 bases). The V end lost 3 bases, the J end lost 10 bases, and 15 bases lay between the germline ends. CDR3 length: 13 residues. The CDR3 loop reads CASSFGGEIAAFF. The CDR3 bases are TGTGCCAGCAGTTTTGGGGGGGAAATCGCAGCTTTCTTT.

This clone was observed a single time. V is TRBV4-3 and J is TRBJ2-4, with TRBD2 identical over 11 bases. V shed 0 bases and J 4 bases; nucleotides not matched to a gene: 14. CDR3 length: 20 residues. Per germline, CDR1 LGHNA and CDR2 YSLEER. DNA for the CDR3: TGCGCCAGCAGCCAAGATGGGCCCTCGTTAGCGGGAGGGCAAAAAAACATTCAGTACTTC. It specifies CASSQDGPSLAGGQKNIQYF.